The 23 T cell receptor beta chains given below trace back to one sample, sequenced in a study of blood T cell repertoires in COVID-19. Clones were read by immunoSEQ multiplex PCR, and TCRdb kept only the in-frame ones, dropping some. The data show roughly 180,000 clones, with roughly nine tenths seen just once and less than 25% held by the top ten. The sequencing sample was made of peripheral blood. The receptor source for this set is a man in his sixties or seventies with active or convalescent COVID-19.

This clone was found once. The rearrangement links TRBV18 to TRBJ2-7; TRBD2 matches at 7 bases. The CDR3 consists of 15 residues. The germline gives CDR1 KGHSH, CDR2 LQKENI. V lost 6 bases, J lost 3 bases, and 11 bases stayed unmatched. The CDR3 nucleotides are TGTGCCAGCTCCCCGCCTAGCGGAAGGGGCTACGAGCAGTACTTC. Protein sequence: CASSPPSGRGYEQYF.

This chain uses TRBV3-1 (or the pseudogene TRBV3-2) with TRBJ2-1, with a tentative D call TRBD1 (5 bases). CDR3 size: 15 residues. The germline gives CDR1 LGHDT, CDR2 YNNKEL (reference sequence). V was trimmed by 4 bases and J by 5 bases, leaving 15 bases between them. The CDR3 nucleotides are TGTGCCAGCAGCCCCAGACAGCGCCCACACAATGAGCAGTTCTTC. Translation: CASSPRQRPHNEQFF.

CDR3 nucleotide sequence: TGTGCCTGGAATCACGACACCTCCTACGAGCAGTACTTC. This encodes CAWNHDTSYEQYF. The chain couples TRBV30 to TRBJ2-7; D call uncertain. Trimming took off 4 bases at V and 0 bases at J, with 10 bases between the two ends. The germline CDR1 and CDR2 sequences are GTSNPN and SVGIG (reference sequence). The CDR3 totals 13 residues. Variable domain in full (rest from reference TRBV30 and TRBJ2-7): SQTIHQWPATLVQPVGSPLSLECTVEGTSNPNLYWYRQAAGRGLQLLFYSVGIGQISSEVPQNLSASRPQDRQFILSSKKLLLSDSGFYLCAWNHDTSYEQYFGPGTRLTVT.

The V and J genes are TRBV2 and TRBJ1-2; D may be TRBD1 (5 bases). Trimming pared 5 bases from V and 8 bases from J, leaving 15 bases between. Germline lookup yields CDR1 SNHLY and CDR2 FYNNEI. The CDR3 extends over 13 amino acids. As DNA, the CDR3 is TGTGCCAGCAGTTCACAGGTTGGAGAGGGCTACACCTTC. The encoded protein is CASSSQVGEGYTF.

The chain uses TRBV29-1 and TRBJ2-1; D ambiguous. CDR1 and CDR2 from the germline V gene are SQVTM and ANQGSEA. This CDR3 contains 16 residues. The V and J ends lost 0 bases and 3 bases respectively, with 15 bases between them. CDR3: CSVEDLRSQNYNEQFF. CDR3 nucleotide sequence: TGCAGCGTTGAAGATTTGAGATCTCAAAACTACAATGAGCAGTTCTTC.

V gene TRBV14 combines with J gene TRBJ1-1, with D unresolved. Germline assignment: CDR1 SGHDN and CDR2 FVKESK. The CDR3 loop spans 16 amino acids. The V end lost 0 bases, the J end lost 1 base, and 12 bases lay between the germline ends. CDR3 residues: CASSQDVRPPNTEAFF. The CDR3 region has the DNA TGTGCCAGCAGCCAAGATGTCAGGCCGCCGAACACTGAAGCTTTCTTT.

The genes are TRBV6-2 or TRBV6-3 and TRBJ1-2; 8 nucleotides agree with TRBD1. Germline V gives CDR1 MNHEY, CDR2 SVGEGT. Trimming took 0 bases from V and 6 from J; bases not matched to a gene: 12. The CDR3 has 17 residues. The CDR3 region is CASSYSNPGQGVDGYTF. CDR3 in DNA: TGTGCCAGCAGTTACTCGAATCCAGGACAGGGAGTTGATGGCTACACCTTC.

The chain uses TRBV5-4 and TRBJ2-6, with D uncertain. The germline gives CDR1 SGHNT, CDR2 YYREEE (reference sequence). CDR3 length: 15 amino acids. Trimming took off 4 bases at V and 4 bases at J, with 12 bases between the two ends. CDR3 amino acids: CASSHSRLGANVLTF. The CDR3 DNA reads TGTGCCAGCAGCCACTCCCGGTTAGGGGCCAACGTCCTGACTTTC.

The chain recombines TRBV5-8 with TRBJ2-7, with D possibly matching TRBD1 (6 bases). Germline CDR1 is SGHTS and CDR2 is YDEGEE. The ends were cut back, 3 bases at V and 0 bases at J, with 16 bases in the middle. This CDR3 comprises 16 residues. CDR3 residues: CASSSYTGFSSYEQYF. The CDR3 DNA follows: TGTGCCAGCAGCTCCTATACAGGGTTCAGCTCCTACGAGCAGTACTTC.

This chain links TRBV4-1 with TRBJ1-5, with 9 bases fitting TRBD1. The V segment lost 4 bases and the J segment 3 bases; nucleotides outside the gene matches: 7. Per germline, CDR1 MGHRA and CDR2 YSYEKL. CDR3 size: 16 residues. The CDR3 is CASSRGGTGTNQPQHF. The CDR3 region has the DNA TGCGCCAGCAGCCGGGGCGGGACAGGGACCAATCAGCCCCAGCATTTT.

This clone is a singleton in its sample. The rearrangement uses TRBV2 and TRBJ2-5; a weak D match, TRBD2 (7 bases). The CDR3 has 14 amino acids. The V end lost 2 bases, the J end lost 3 bases, and 10 bases lay between the germline ends. CDR1 is SNHLY, CDR2 FYNNEI, per germline. The CDR3 sequence is CASSERGGKETQYF. The CDR3 DNA is TGTGCCAGCAGTGAAAGGGGGGGGAAAGAGACCCAGTACTTC.

This clone showed up just once. This rearrangement joins TRBV19 to TRBJ1-4, with D maybe TRBD1 (6 bases). Between the trimmed V and J ends, which lost 11 bases and 5 bases, there was a span of 15 bases. Germline V gives CDR1 LNHDA, CDR2 SQIVND (reference sequence). The CDR3 contains 13 residues. The CDR3 here is CAEWDGQNEKLFF. The CDR3 bases are TGTGCCGAATGGGACGGACAGAATGAAAAACTGTTTTTT.

The chain combines TRBV27 with TRBJ2-2; maybe TRBD1 (6 bases). Germline V CDR1 and CDR2: MNHEY, SMNVEV (reference sequence). V shed 4 bases and J shed 2 bases, with 14 bases lying between them. The CDR3 covers 16 residues. The CDR3 region is CASSSTGTRNTGELFF. Here the CDR3 DNA reads TGTGCCAGCAGTTCAACCGGGACAAGAAACACCGGGGAGCTGTTTTTT.

This chain joins TRBV5-6 and TRBJ1-1, with a weak D call TRBD1 (6 bases). Germline V lookup: CDR1 SGHDT, CDR2 YYEEEE. Trimming stripped 2 bases from V and 5 bases from J, with 7 bases between. This CDR3 is built from 12 residues. This chain's CDR3 is CASSFQGTEAFF. As DNA, the CDR3 is TGTGCCAGCAGCTTCCAGGGGACTGAAGCTTTCTTT. Complete variable domain (other parts from reference TRBV5-6 and TRBJ1-1): DAGVTQSPTHLIKTRGQQVTLRCSPKSGHDTVSWYQQALGQGPQFIFQYYEEEERQRGNFPDRFSGHQFPNYSSELNVNALLLGDSALYLCASSFQGTEAFFGQGTRLTVV.

The rearrangement links TRBV9 to TRBJ2-6, with a tentative D call TRBD1 (6 bases). V was cut by 0 bases and J by 1 base, with 8 bases left in between. This CDR3 spans 16 amino acids. The germline CDR1 and CDR2 sequences are SGDLS and YYNGEE. CDR3: CASSVATGSGANVLTF. In DNA form, the CDR3 reads TGTGCCAGCAGCGTAGCTACAGGGTCTGGGGCCAACGTCCTGACTTTC.

The V call is TRBV27, the J call TRBJ1-5; D might be TRBD1 (5 bases). Trimming shortened V by 5 bases and J by 4 bases, and 21 bases separated the two germline ends. In germline, CDR1 is MNHEY, CDR2 SMNVEV (reference sequence). The CDR3 length is 17 residues. The CDR3 loop reads CASSPRRWGVGNQPQHF. For the CDR3, the DNA is TGTGCCAGCAGTCCAAGAAGGTGGGGGGTCGGGAATCAGCCCCAGCATTTT.

The chain has TRBV6-6 and TRBJ1-2; 12 bases map to TRBD1. J lost 4 bases, V lost 6 bases, and 9 bases had no gene match. CDR1 and CDR2 from the germline V gene are MNHNY and SVGAGI (reference sequence). The CDR3 extends over 16 amino acids. The DNA of the CDR3 is TGTGCCAGCAGCCTAGGGGGACAGGGGGCCCCCTATGGCTACACCTTC. This encodes CASSLGGQGAPYGYTF.

The CDR3 is CASSYYRDTEAFF. In DNA, the CDR3 is TGTGCCAGCAGTTATTACAGGGACACTGAAGCTTTCTTT. The J gene is TRBJ1-1, the V gene TRBV6-2 or TRBV6-3; TRBD1 is a possible D gene (6 bases). This CDR3 is built from 13 residues. Germline values: CDR1 MNHEY, CDR2 SVGEGT. V was pared by 3 bases and J by 3 bases, with 8 bases between.

The chain carries TRBV5-1 and TRBJ2-6; TRBD2 is a possible D gene (5 bases). The CDR3 sequence is 16 residues long. CDR1 SGHRS and CDR2 YFSETQ come from the germline V gene. Trimming pared 0 bases from V and 2 bases from J, leaving 9 bases between. The CDR3: CASSLEVRAGANVLTF. CDR3 bases: TGCGCCAGCAGCTTGGAGGTGAGGGCTGGGGCCAACGTCCTGACTTTC.

The V and J genes are TRBV4-1 and TRBJ2-2, with 8 bases identical to TRBD2. Trimming at V came to 8 bases and at J to 4 bases, leaving 9 bases not matched to a gene. The CDR3 spans 15 residues. Germline lookup yields CDR1 MGHRA and CDR2 YSYEKL. CDR3 residues: CASARVAGPTGELFF. The CDR3 bases are TGCGCCAGCGCCAGGGTAGCGGGGCCCACCGGGGAGCTGTTTTTT.

The chain couples TRBV28 to TRBJ2-7, with 8 nucleotides matching TRBD1. Trimming removed 6 bases from V and 1 base from J; junction bases left unmatched: 11. This CDR3 has 16 amino acids. Germline V gives CDR1 MDHEN, CDR2 SYDVKM. This CDR3 reads CASSPKIGQGSYEQYF. CDR3 coding DNA: TGTGCCAGCAGCCCCAAAATCGGACAGGGTTCCTACGAGCAGTACTTC.

The rearrangement uses TRBV4-3 and TRBJ2-7; 9 bases are a match to TRBD1. Germline V lookup: CDR1 LGHNA, CDR2 YSLEER. J gave up 6 bases and V 3 bases, and 6 bases lay outside the gene matches. This CDR3 comprises 14 residues. Here the CDR3 DNA reads TGCGCCAGCAGCCATAGGACAGGGGCTGGCGAGCAGTACTTC. It translates to CASSHRTGAGEQYF.

A few counts support this clone. The chain uses TRBV6-2 or TRBV6-3 and TRBJ2-7; D might be TRBD2 (5 bases). The V end was cut by 0 bases, the J end by 0 bases, with 15 bases between. CDR3 length equals 17 residues. Germline V lookup: CDR1 MNHEY, CDR2 SVGEGT. The CDR3 bases are TGTGCCAGCAGTTACTCTGGCAGCCCGGGATCCTCCTACGAGCAGTACTTC. Its protein is CASSYSGSPGSSYEQYF.